A single sample is the source of the 24 T cell receptor beta chains below, sequenced in a study of blood T cell repertoires in COVID-19. Method: immunoSEQ multiplex PCR; TCRdb's copy keeps in-frame clones and lacks some. The sample has around 160,000 clones, 65% to 85% seen once. Sequencing was performed on PBMCs or T cells enriched from blood (not recorded which). The receptors originated from a man aged 40-49 years who had recovered from COVID-19.

This sequence joins TRBV10-3 and TRBJ2-3, with D unresolved. The CDR3 runs to 14 residues. Deletions cut 3 bases from V and 7 bases from J, with 14 bases between. From germline, CDR1 is ENHRY and CDR2 SYGVKD. The CDR3 nucleotides are TGTGCCATCAGTGATTTGGCAGCGAAGCATACGCAGTATTTT. This sequence encodes CAISDLAAKHTQYF.

V is TRBV3-1 (or the pseudogene TRBV3-2) and J is TRBJ1-2; D remains unclear. The CDR3 is made up of 12 amino acids. The V end was cut by 4 bases, the J end by 4 bases, with 7 bases between. The germline CDR1 and CDR2 sequences are LGHDT and YNNKEL (reference sequence). Here the CDR3 DNA reads TGTGCCAGCAGCCCTCCAGGCTATGGCTACACCTTC. Amino acid sequence: CASSPPGYGYTF.

The chain carries TRBV30 and TRBJ1-1, with D possibly TRBD1 on 6 matching bases. V was shortened by 1 base and J by 0 bases, with 12 bases between the two germline ends. This CDR3 comprises 15 residues. Germline V lookup: CDR1 GTSNPN, CDR2 SVGIG (reference sequence). The CDR3 DNA is TGTGCCTGGAGTGAATTGACAGGTCTGAACACTGAAGCTTTCTTT. It yields the protein CAWSELTGLNTEAFF.

By sample share, this clone is medium-sized. The genes are TRBV30 and TRBJ2-7; 7 positions match TRBD1. J gave up 4 bases and V 5 bases, and 2 bases lay outside the gene matches. Germline CDR1 and CDR2: GTSNPN and SVGIG (reference sequence). The CDR3 sequence is 11 residues long. This CDR3 is CAWSTGYEQYF. Written as DNA, the CDR3 is TGTGCCTGGTCGACAGGGTACGAGCAGTACTTC.

This clone turned up a few times. The chain employs TRBV18 and TRBJ2-2; D not certain. This CDR3 spans 13 amino acids. V was trimmed by 3 bases and J by 7 bases, leaving 9 bases between them. Germline CDR1 and CDR2: KGHSH and LQKENI. CDR3 coding DNA: TGTGCCAGCTCACCGTTAACAGACGGGGAGCTGTTTTTT. It codes for CASSPLTDGELFF. The entire variable domain, with the rest obtained from reference TRBV18 and TRBJ2-2, is as follows: NAGVMQNPRHLVRRRGQEARLRCSPMKGHSHVYWYRQLPEEGLKFMVYLQKENIIDESGMPKERFSAEFPKEGPSILRIQQVVRGDSAAYFCASSPLTDGELFFGEGSRLTVL.

V is TRBV30 and J is TRBJ1-3; tentatively, D is TRBD1 (5 bases). There are 15 residues in the CDR3. V gave up 3 bases and J gave up 4 bases, with 16 bases separating them. Germline V lookup: CDR1 GTSNPN, CDR2 SVGIG (reference sequence). The CDR3 here is CAWSGGDPGGNTIYF. The CDR3 DNA reads as TGTGCCTGGAGCGGCGGGGACCCTGGGGGAAACACCATATATTTT.

The rearrangement joins TRBV7-6 to TRBJ2-7, with D maybe TRBD1 (6 bases). This CDR3 has 14 amino acids. Between the trimmed V and J ends, which lost 0 bases and 2 bases, there was a span of 8 bases. Germline lookup yields CDR1 SGHVS and CDR2 FNYEAQ. The CDR3 spells CASSLAPGAYEQYV. The DNA of the CDR3 is TGTGCCAGCAGCTTAGCTCCAGGGGCCTACGAGCAGTACGTC.

The genes are TRBV7-2 and TRBJ1-2; no reliable D call. Germline V gene sequence: CDR1 SGHTA, CDR2 FQGNSA. V dropped 5 bases and J dropped 2 bases, with 9 bases sitting between them. The CDR3 is 13 residues long. The CDR3: CASSRDKNYGYTF. Here the CDR3 DNA reads TGTGCCAGCAGCCGCGACAAGAACTATGGCTACACCTTC.

The chain carries TRBV5-1 and TRBJ2-1, with D perhaps matching TRBD1 (6 bases). Deletions cut 7 bases from V and 3 bases from J, with 11 bases between. Germline V gene data show CDR1 as SGHRS and CDR2 as YFSETQ. This CDR3 comprises 13 residues. The chain's CDR3 is CASRRDIYNEQFF. CDR3 DNA: TGCGCCAGCCGTCGGGACATCTACAATGAGCAGTTCTTC.

This clone showed up just a few times. The chain uses TRBV27 and TRBJ2-2; the D gene is possibly TRBD2 (5 bases). Germline-derived CDR1 and CDR2 are MNHEY and SMNVEV (reference sequence). The CDR3 has 14 residues. Trimming removed 2 bases at V and 6 bases at J, with 10 bases between. This chain's CDR3 is CASSLGLAPGELFF. The DNA for the CDR3 is TGTGCCAGCAGTTTAGGGCTAGCCCCCGGGGAGCTGTTTTTT.

The V call is TRBV18, the J call TRBJ2-1; TRBD1 agrees at 8 bases. V trimming: 0 bases; J trimming: 5 bases; junction bases outside the gene matches: 3. Germline V gene data show CDR1 as KGHSH and CDR2 as LQKENI. This CDR3 is built from 15 residues. The CDR3 reads CASSPPGQVNNEQFF. CDR3 coding DNA: TGTGCCAGCTCACCACCGGGACAGGTCAACAATGAGCAGTTCTTC.

The chain couples TRBV6-5 to TRBJ1-5; D unclear. Germline-derived CDR1 and CDR2 are MNHEY and SVGAGI. The CDR3 extends over 13 amino acids. The V end lost 7 bases, the J end lost 0 bases, and 7 bases lay between the germline ends. Here the CDR3 reads CASTTGSNQPQHF. The CDR3 nucleotides are TGTGCCAGCACAACCGGTAGCAATCAGCCCCAGCATTTT.

V and J are TRBV5-6 and TRBJ1-6; TRBD1 aligns across 8 bases. V was pared by 1 base and J by 7 bases, with 4 bases of the junction left unmatched. Germline CDR1 reads SGHDT; CDR2 reads YYEEEE. CDR3 length: 15 residues. CDR3 nucleotide sequence: TGTGCCAGCAGCTTGCTGGACAGGGACAATTCACCCCTCCACTTT. Translated: CASSLLDRDNSPLHF.

The chain couples TRBV5-1 to TRBJ1-2; D is unresolved. The germline V and J ends were trimmed by 6 bases and 4 bases, with 10 bases remaining between them. Germline V gives CDR1 SGHRS, CDR2 YFSETQ. The CDR3 has 12 residues. The CDR3 loop reads CASTGGGYGYTF. In DNA, the CDR3 is TGCGCCAGCACGGGAGGTGGCTATGGCTACACCTTC.

This clone appeared a few times. The sample carries other DNA sequences with the same CDR3. The chain uses TRBV19 and TRBJ1-2, with D uncertain. This CDR3 has 12 amino acids. Per germline, CDR1 LNHDA and CDR2 SQIVND (reference sequence). Trimming took off 6 bases at V and 5 bases at J, with 10 bases between the two ends. CDR3: CASSFRLYGYTF. The CDR3 DNA sequence: TGTGCCAGTAGCTTCAGACTTTATGGCTACACCTTC.

The chain is built from TRBV5-1 and TRBJ2-7, with 10 positions matching TRBD1. V shed 4 bases and J 3 bases; nucleotides not matched to a gene: 7. Germline-derived CDR1 and CDR2 are SGHRS and YFSETQ. The CDR3 length is 15 residues. Here the CDR3 reads CASSQPDRGVYEQYF. DNA of the CDR3: TGCGCCAGCAGCCAACCGGACAGGGGGGTCTACGAGCAGTACTTC.

The chain uses TRBV5-1 and TRBJ1-1, with D perhaps matching TRBD1 (6 bases). Germline V gene lookup returns CDR1 SGHRS and CDR2 YFSETQ. Trimming stripped 4 bases from V and 2 bases from J, with 12 bases between. The CDR3 sequence is 14 residues long. CDR3 sequence: CASSPDRYNTEAFF. The CDR3 DNA follows: TGCGCCAGCAGCCCAGACAGGTATAACACTGAAGCTTTCTTT.

The CDR3 DNA follows: TGTGCCAGCAGCTTCATCGGCGAGCAGTACTTC. As protein: CASSFIGEQYF. This chain joins TRBV11-2 and TRBJ2-7, with D unclear. The CDR3 contains 11 residues. Germline-derived CDR1 and CDR2 are SGHAT and FQNNGV. The V gene lost 3 bases and the J gene lost 6 bases, with 6 bases spanning the gap.

This clone was recorded once. The chain combines TRBV5-1 with TRBJ2-1, with TRBD2 matching over 14 bases. The CDR3 sequence is 17 residues long. Germline CDR1 is SGHRS and CDR2 is YFSETQ. Germline trimming cut 2 bases from V and 8 bases from J; bases unmatched to any gene: 9. CDR3 sequence: CASSLKGLAGEWDEQFF. CDR3 DNA: TGCGCCAGCAGCTTAAAGGGACTAGCGGGGGAGTGGGATGAGCAGTTCTTC.

This chain links TRBV5-4 with TRBJ2-4, with 8 positions matching TRBD2. CDR1 is SGHNT, CDR2 YYREEE, per germline (reference sequence). The CDR3 contains 16 residues. Trimming cost V 0 bases and J 1 base; bases outside gene matches: 3. The CDR3 nucleotides are TGTGCCAGCAGCTTGGGGGCGGGGGGCGCCAAAAACATTCAGTACTTC. This translates into CASSLGAGGAKNIQYF.

The chain is built from TRBV4-1 and TRBJ2-3; TRBD2 matches 12 bases. The CDR3 has 17 residues. Germline lookup yields CDR1 MGHRA and CDR2 YSYEKL. The V segment lost 5 bases and the J segment 6 bases; nucleotides outside the gene matches: 12. The CDR3, as DNA: TGCGCCAGCAGCGAAACGGCTAGCGGGGGGGCGGGTGATACGCAGTATTTT. It translates to CASSETASGGAGDTQYF.

The V call is TRBV23-1, the J call TRBJ1-6; a possible D gene is TRBD1 (5 bases). TRBV23-1 qualifies as an ORF whose function is uncertain. The germline V and J ends were trimmed by 4 bases and 14 bases, with 30 bases remaining between them. There are 18 residues in the CDR3. The CDR3 sequence is CASSPWEVRGVGLTALHF. The CDR3 DNA sequence: TGCGCCAGCAGTCCTTGGGAGGTTCGAGGGGTCGGCCTCACGGCCCTCCACTTT.

J is TRBJ2-1 and V is TRBV19; 10 bases line up with TRBD2. CDR3 length: 13 residues. The germline V gene has CDR1 LNHDA and CDR2 SQIVND (reference sequence). After removal of 7 bases from V and 6 bases from J, the junction contained 3 bases not matched to a gene. This chain's CDR3 is CASTSGGRNEQFF. The CDR3, as DNA: TGTGCCAGTACTAGCGGGGGACGCAATGAGCAGTTCTTC.

The table lists this clone with a count of one. V is TRBV5-1 and J is TRBJ2-1, with D perhaps matching TRBD1 (5 bases). The V and J ends lost 1 base and 5 bases respectively, with 10 bases between them. In germline, CDR1 is SGHRS, CDR2 YFSETQ. This CDR3 spans 14 amino acids. CDR3: CASSLIQGHNEQFF. CDR3 DNA sequence: TGCGCCAGCAGCTTGATTCAGGGCCACAATGAGCAGTTCTTC.